Described below is a single T cell receptor (beta chain) sequence and its context. Its specificity is unknown. One end of the junction does not line up with germline, which may come from a read error. There are 16 residues in the CDR3. Germline-derived CDR1 and CDR2 are SGHRS and YFSETQ. The data were obtained in a study of T cells in Graves' hyperthyroidism and ophthalmopathy. It was RNA transcripts that yielded the amplified TCR beta CDR3 regions. The HTBI primer set drove a first-round RT-PCR of the TCR CDR3. MiXCR, applied by TCRdb to the multiplex PCR reads, yields one record per CDR3 protein. The sample includes about 640,000 distinct CDR3 sequences, 40% to 55% of them seen just once. Study-wide points: Ophthalmopathy cases were set apart from stable hyperthyroidism by a 13 V-J model. The model's output predicted ophthalmopathy at a median of 6.5 months prior to onset. Blood held most thyroid clonotypes expanded above 0.001 frequency.

The V gene is TRBV5-1, the J gene TRBJ2-5; 12 bases are shared with TRBD2. This receptor was obtained from an adult man with Graves' disease, either hyperthyroidism or ophthalmopathy (not recorded which). The specimen sequenced was peripheral blood or thyroid tissue (not recorded which). The CDR3 protein is CASSLGLAGLVESQYF. The CDR3 DNA follows: TGCGCCAGCAGTTTAGGACTAGCGGGGTTGGTTGAGAGCCAGTACTTC.